The 5 T cell receptor beta chains given below trace back to one sample, sequenced in a study of T cells expressing NK-cell markers. From the 5' RACE reads, TCRdb lists one entry per CDR3 protein and no DNA. The sample has roughly 450,000 distinct CDR3 sequences; the top ten hold over 1.1%. Sample: blood T cells: a sorted CD56 or NKG2C T cell subset, CD4+ or CD8+ T cells, or bulk PBMC T cells (not recorded which). The receptors were sampled from a woman in her 50s in good health.

This chain links TRBV20-1 with TRBJ2-1; TCRdb lists TRBD2, though no DNA is available to test this call. The CDR3 sequence is 13 residues long. Germline V CDR1 and CDR2: DFQATT, SNEGSKA (reference sequence). CDR3 sequence reads: CSAQTAGSNEQFF.

CDR3 residues: CASPSRDSYNEQFF. This chain joins TRBV5-1 and TRBJ2-1. CDR1 SGHRS and CDR2 YFSETQ come from the germline V gene. The CDR3 is 14 amino acids.

The gene calls are TRBV5-1 and TRBJ2-3; with no DNA, the TCRdb D assignment of TRBD1 cannot be verified. Germline V gives CDR1 SGHRS, CDR2 YFSETQ. The CDR3 consists of 16 residues. This CDR3 reads CASSVSGGGDTDTQYF.

This chain links TRBV12-3 or TRBV12-4 with TRBJ2-3; TCRdb names TRBD1, which stays unverified in the absence of DNA. This CDR3 has 14 residues. The CDR3 reads CASQPSGSTDTQYF.

The chain combines TRBV15 with TRBJ1-5; absent DNA, TCRdb's TRBD1 call cannot be checked. The CDR3 is 16 amino acids. Germline assignment: CDR1 LNHNV and CDR2 YYDKDF (reference sequence). CDR3 sequence reads: CATSRGKGMAVQPQHF.